The T cell receptor beta chain under discussion was sequenced for a study of blood T cell repertoires in COVID-19. At the level of the study: The study drew acute and convalescent COVID-19 samples from the United States, Italy and Spain. T cells, B-cell-depleted T cells, or PBMCs supplied cDNA or gDNA.

The study assigned cohorts using participant-reported clinical history. All recovered Cohort 3 donors got two negative PCRs, got clearance, or saw symptom resolution. TCRdb's table, derived via immunoSEQ multiplex PCR, lists solely in-frame clones and lacks some. The table has approximately 400,000 clones, roughly 86% seen once. The CDR3 is made up of 18 amino acids. Germline-derived CDR1 and CDR2 are LNHDA and SQIVND (reference sequence). Trimming pared 3 bases from V and 4 bases from J, leaving 25 bases between. The chain is built from TRBV19 and TRBJ2-7; the D gene is possibly TRBD2 (6 bases). The TCR sequence derives from a man aged 25-45 years who had recovered from COVID-19. The sequencing input was PBMCs or T cells enriched from blood (not recorded which). The CDR3 is CASSIGWRELAPGYEQYF. The CDR3 DNA follows: TGTGCCAGTAGTATTGGTTGGAGGGAATTGGCTCCCGGATACGAGCAGTACTTC.